The rows below give T cell receptor beta chains drawn from one sample of a study of molecular identifiers for immune sequencing clone quantification. TCRdb reanalysed the PCR reads using MiXCR and keeps one entry per CDR3 protein. The sample consists of fewer than 45,000 distinct CDR3 sequences, about 24% of them appearing once. The specimen sequenced was naive CD8+ T cells from blood, with Jurkat cell RNA spiked in. All receptors come from a human donor in good health. Some libraries in this study had Jurkat cell RNA spiked in. CDR3s include the opening cysteine and the closing phenylalanine or tryptophan. A D gene is named only where the DNA matches it firmly. Only some rows state a clone size, as once, few, many or a class for expanded clones.

J gene: TRBJ1-1
V gene: TRBV19
clone size: few
D gene: .
CDR3 DNA: TGTGCCAGTAGTCGCCCAGGGATCACTGAAGCTTTCTTT
CDR3 protein: CASSRPGITEAFF

J gene: TRBJ2-1
V gene: TRBV18
clone size: .
D gene: .
CDR3 DNA: TGTGCCAGCTCACCACCTAAACACGGGTCGATCTACAATGAGCAGTTCTTC
CDR3 protein: CASSPPKHGSIYNEQFF

J gene: TRBJ2-3
V gene: TRBV7-9
clone size: many
D gene: TRBD2
CDR3 DNA: TGTGCCAGCAGTTACCTGGGGGGGACCCCCCCAGATACGCAGTATTTT
CDR3 protein: CASSYLGGTPPDTQYF

J gene: TRBJ2-7
V gene: TRBV3-1
clone size: .
D gene: .
CDR3 DNA: TGTGCCAGCAGCCAAGATCGTAATAGCGAGCAGTACTTC
CDR3 protein: CASSQDRNSEQYF

J gene: TRBJ1-1
V gene: TRBV7-9
clone size: .
D gene: TRBD1
CDR3 DNA: TGTGCCAGCAGCTTAGCCGTTACAGGGGGTACTGAAGCTTTCTTT
CDR3 protein: CASSLAVTGGTEAFF

J gene: TRBJ2-7
V gene: TRBV4-2
clone size: many
D gene: TRBD2
CDR3 DNA: TGTGCCAGCAGCCATGCTAGCGGCCCCGCCTACGAGCAGTACTTC
CDR3 protein: CASSHASGPAYEQYF

J gene: TRBJ2-5
V gene: TRBV12-3/TRBV12-4
clone size: many
D gene: TRBD2
CDR3 DNA: TGTGCCAGCAGTTCAAGTCCCGGAAGGACTAGGTACCAAGAGACCCAGTACTTC
CDR3 protein: CASSSSPGRTRYQETQYF

J gene: TRBJ2-1
V gene: TRBV4-3
clone size: .
D gene: TRBD2
CDR3 DNA: TGCGCCAGCAGCCAAGATAGCGGGACTAGCGGGGGATATGAGCAGTTCTTC
CDR3 protein: CASSQDSGTSGGYEQFF

J gene: TRBJ2-7
V gene: TRBV27
clone size: many
D gene: .
CDR3 DNA: TGTGCCAGCAGTTTTAAGGGCGACCTGGCCTACGAGCAGTACTTC
CDR3 protein: CASSFKGDLAYEQYF

J gene: TRBJ1-5
V gene: TRBV4-3
clone size: few
D gene: .
CDR3 DNA: TGCGCCAGCAGCCAAGATCGAGGTTCGGGTCAGCCCCAGCATTTT
CDR3 protein: CASSQDRGSGQPQHF

J gene: TRBJ2-1
V gene: TRBV4-1
clone size: many
D gene: TRBD2
CDR3 DNA: TGCGCCAGCAGCCAAGAACAACTAGCGGGCTCCAATGAGCAGTTCTTC
CDR3 protein: CASSQEQLAGSNEQFF

J gene: TRBJ2-3
V gene: TRBV29-1
clone size: medium-sized
D gene: TRBD1
CDR3 DNA: TGCAGCGTTGCGGTGACAGGGGCCGCAGATACGCAGTATTTT
CDR3 protein: CSVAVTGAADTQYF

J gene: TRBJ2-5
V gene: TRBV6-6
clone size: medium-sized
D gene: TRBD2
CDR3 DNA: TGTGCCAGCAGTTACTCCTCGGGGGGAGAGACCCAGTACTTC
CDR3 protein: CASSYSSGGETQYF

J gene: TRBJ1-1
V gene: TRBV27
clone size: many
D gene: .
CDR3 DNA: TGTGCCAGCAGTGCAGGGCCGGGGACTGAAGCTTTCTTT
CDR3 protein: CASSAGPGTEAFF

J gene: TRBJ2-3
V gene: TRBV12-3/TRBV12-4
clone size: .
D gene: .
CDR3 DNA: TGTGCCAGCAGTTTCGCGGGTACGCAGTATTTT
CDR3 protein: CASSFAGTQYF

J gene: TRBJ2-3
V gene: TRBV29-1
clone size: many
D gene: TRBD2
CDR3 DNA: TGCAGCGTTGTCGGGGGGGGCACAGATACGCAGTATTTT
CDR3 protein: CSVVGGGTDTQYF

J gene: TRBJ2-2
V gene: TRBV29-1
clone size: .
D gene: TRBD1
CDR3 DNA: TGCAGCGTTGAAATGGGACAGGGGGCTACCGGGGAGCTGTTTTTT
CDR3 protein: CSVEMGQGATGELFF

J gene: TRBJ2-3
V gene: TRBV7-6
clone size: many
D gene: .
CDR3 DNA: TGTGCCAGCAGCTCTCCCATTAGACCTAGCCGCGGCACAGATACGCAGTATTTT
CDR3 protein: CASSSPIRPSRGTDTQYF

J gene: TRBJ1-1
V gene: TRBV4-1
clone size: many
D gene: .
CDR3 DNA: TGCGCCAGCAGCCAAGAGTTCAGTGGGGGGTACACTGAAGCTTTCTTT
CDR3 protein: CASSQEFSGGYTEAFF

J gene: TRBJ2-7
V gene: TRBV5-6
clone size: many
D gene: .
CDR3 DNA: TGTGCCAGCAGTAGAAACAGGTGGGCCTACGAGAAGCAGTACTTC
CDR3 protein: CASSRNRWAYEKQYF

J gene: TRBJ2-1
V gene: TRBV29-1
clone size: many
D gene: .
CDR3 DNA: TGCAGCGTTACAGAACGGGGTGAGCAGTTCTTC
CDR3 protein: CSVTERGEQFF

J gene: TRBJ1-5
V gene: TRBV27
clone size: .
D gene: .
CDR3 DNA: TGTGCCAGCAGTTTATCGAGTCGGGGCAATCAGCCCCAGCATTTT
CDR3 protein: CASSLSSRGNQPQHF

J gene: TRBJ2-3
V gene: TRBV6-2/TRBV6-3
clone size: many
D gene: TRBD2
CDR3 DNA: TGTGCCAGCACCGGACTAGGGCTTGGGACAGATACGCAGTATTTT
CDR3 protein: CASTGLGLGTDTQYF

J gene: TRBJ2-3
V gene: TRBV2
clone size: many
D gene: TRBD1
CDR3 DNA: TGTGCCAGCACCCATCTGGACAGGGCAGATACGCAGTATTTT
CDR3 protein: CASTHLDRADTQYF

J gene: TRBJ2-1
V gene: TRBV28
clone size: .
D gene: TRBD2
CDR3 DNA: TGTGCCAGCACCAGGCTCCCTAGCGGACCTCTCAATGAGCAGTTCTTC
CDR3 protein: CASTRLPSGPLNEQFF

J gene: TRBJ2-7
V gene: TRBV27
clone size: many
D gene: TRBD2
CDR3 DNA: TGTGCCAGCAGTTTTAGCGGGGATGACTACGAGCAGTACTTC
CDR3 protein: CASSFSGDDYEQYF

J gene: TRBJ2-7
V gene: TRBV7-2
clone size: many
D gene: .
CDR3 DNA: TGTGCCAGCAACTTTGGCGGAGGCTACGAGCAGTACTTC
CDR3 protein: CASNFGGGYEQYF

J gene: TRBJ2-7
V gene: TRBV27
clone size: .
D gene: TRBD2
CDR3 DNA: TGTGCCAGCAAAGTAGCGGGAGGCCAAACCTACGAGCAGTACTTC
CDR3 protein: CASKVAGGQTYEQYF

J gene: TRBJ2-7
V gene: TRBV13
clone size: few
D gene: TRBD1
CDR3 DNA: TGTGCCAGCAGCTTAGGCCAGGGGGCGTTCTACGAGCAGTACTTC
CDR3 protein: CASSLGQGAFYEQYF

J gene: TRBJ2-2
V gene: TRBV12-3/TRBV12-4
clone size: .
D gene: .
CDR3 DNA: TGTGCCAGCAGTTTGGCAGACACCGGGGAGCTGTCTTTT
CDR3 protein: CASSLADTGELSF

J gene: TRBJ1-5
V gene: TRBV20-1
clone size: many
D gene: .
CDR3 DNA: TGCAGTGCTAGACCAGGGTGGAATCAGCCCCAGCATTTT
CDR3 protein: CSARPGWNQPQHF

J gene: TRBJ2-3
V gene: TRBV4-3
clone size: many
D gene: TRBD1
CDR3 DNA: TGCGCCAGCAGCCAGGACAGGATTAGCACAGATACGCAGTATTTT
CDR3 protein: CASSQDRISTDTQYF

J gene: TRBJ2-6
V gene: TRBV5-6
clone size: many
D gene: .
CDR3 DNA: TGTGCCAGCAGCCCAGTCAGTATCCCTGGGGCCAACGTCCTGACTTTC
CDR3 protein: CASSPVSIPGANVLTF